This T cell receptor (beta chain) was sequenced during a study of a mutant IDH1 vaccine in newly diagnosed glioma. Whole-study context: The study gave patients eight vaccinations in weeks 1, 3, 5, 7, 11, 15, 19, 23. Before enrollment, the patients had been treated with radiotherapy alone, temozolomide alone, or both together. Most of them had received both.

Trimming pared 6 bases from V and 1 base from J, leaving 12 bases between. The CDR3 contains 14 residues. The V gene's germline CDR1 is SGHTA and CDR2 FQGNSA. As regards this clone: Its antigen is unknown.

Libraries were prepared by immunoSEQ multiplex PCR; TCRdb keeps only in-frame clonotypes and omits some of them. The table lists 40,000 to 55,000 clones, 90% to 95% of them singletons. Specified time point: week 11, during vaccination. In every dose of vaccine, 300 ug of mutant IDH1 20-mer peptide was given alongside topical imiquimod. Study results and limitations: Top peripheral T cell clonotype shifts appeared unrelated to pseudoprogression.

Here the sequenced sample was PBMCs, taken from a glioma patient whose treatment included an IDH1 peptide vaccine. This sequence originates from a man in his fifties with glioma. The rearrangement uses TRBV7-2 and TRBJ2-5; the D gene could be TRBD1 or TRBD2 (6 bases each). In DNA form, the CDR3 reads TGTGCCAGCAGGCCGGGGGCGGCCCAAGAGACCCAGTACTTC. Protein sequence: CASRPGAAQETQYF.